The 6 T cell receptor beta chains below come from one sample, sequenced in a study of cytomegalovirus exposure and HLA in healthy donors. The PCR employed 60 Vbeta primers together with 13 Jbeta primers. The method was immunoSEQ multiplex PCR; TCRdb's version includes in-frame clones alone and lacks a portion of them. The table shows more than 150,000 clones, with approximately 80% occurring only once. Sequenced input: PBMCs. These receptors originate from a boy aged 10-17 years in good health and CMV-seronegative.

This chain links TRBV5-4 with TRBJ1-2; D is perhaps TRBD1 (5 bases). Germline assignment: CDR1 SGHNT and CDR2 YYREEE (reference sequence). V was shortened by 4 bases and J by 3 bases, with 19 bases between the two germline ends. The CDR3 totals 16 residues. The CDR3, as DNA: TGTGCCAGCAGCCTTGGCGGGGCGCGGATAGACTATGGCTACACCTTC. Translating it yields CASSLGGARIDYGYTF.

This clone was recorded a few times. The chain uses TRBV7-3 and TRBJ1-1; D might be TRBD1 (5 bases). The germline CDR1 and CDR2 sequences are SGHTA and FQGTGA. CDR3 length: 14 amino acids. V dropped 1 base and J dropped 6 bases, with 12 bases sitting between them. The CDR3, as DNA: TGTGCCAGCAGCTTAATATCAGGGATGCCTGAAGCTTTCTTT. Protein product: CASSLISGMPEAFF.

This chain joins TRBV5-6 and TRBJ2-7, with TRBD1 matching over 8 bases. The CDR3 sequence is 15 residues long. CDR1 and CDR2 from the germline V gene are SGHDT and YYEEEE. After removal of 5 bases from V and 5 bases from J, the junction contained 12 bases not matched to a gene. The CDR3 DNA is TGTGCCAGCAGATTGAATCCGGGACAGGCAAACGAGCAGTACTTC. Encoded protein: CASRLNPGQANEQYF. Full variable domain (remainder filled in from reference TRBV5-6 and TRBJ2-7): DAGVTQSPTHLIKTRGQQVTLRCSPKSGHDTVSWYQQALGQGPQFIFQYYEEEERQRGNFPDRFSGHQFPNYSSELNVNALLLGDSALYLCASRLNPGQANEQYFGPGTRLTVT.

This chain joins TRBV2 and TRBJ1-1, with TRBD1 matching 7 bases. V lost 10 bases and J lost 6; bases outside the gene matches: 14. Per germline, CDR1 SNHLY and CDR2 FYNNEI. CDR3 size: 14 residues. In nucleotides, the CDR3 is TGTGCCATACGGGGCCGGACAGGTGAACCTGAAGCTTTCTTT. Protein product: CAIRGRTGEPEAFF.

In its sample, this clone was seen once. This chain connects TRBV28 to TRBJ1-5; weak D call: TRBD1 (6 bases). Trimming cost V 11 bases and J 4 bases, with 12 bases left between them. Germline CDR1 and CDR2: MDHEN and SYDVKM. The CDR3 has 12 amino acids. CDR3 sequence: CAGTGNNQPQHF. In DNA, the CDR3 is TGTGCCGGAACAGGGAATAATCAGCCCCAGCATTTT.

DNA for the CDR3: TGCGCCAGCAGCTTGGTAATTGGCGGGGGCGAGACCCAGTACTTC. It yields the protein CASSLVIGGGETQYF. The chain has TRBV5-1 and TRBJ2-5; possible D gene TRBD2, 7 bases. The CDR3 runs to 15 residues. The germline CDR1 and CDR2 sequences are SGHRS and YFSETQ. V gave up 0 bases and J gave up 5 bases, with 14 bases separating them.